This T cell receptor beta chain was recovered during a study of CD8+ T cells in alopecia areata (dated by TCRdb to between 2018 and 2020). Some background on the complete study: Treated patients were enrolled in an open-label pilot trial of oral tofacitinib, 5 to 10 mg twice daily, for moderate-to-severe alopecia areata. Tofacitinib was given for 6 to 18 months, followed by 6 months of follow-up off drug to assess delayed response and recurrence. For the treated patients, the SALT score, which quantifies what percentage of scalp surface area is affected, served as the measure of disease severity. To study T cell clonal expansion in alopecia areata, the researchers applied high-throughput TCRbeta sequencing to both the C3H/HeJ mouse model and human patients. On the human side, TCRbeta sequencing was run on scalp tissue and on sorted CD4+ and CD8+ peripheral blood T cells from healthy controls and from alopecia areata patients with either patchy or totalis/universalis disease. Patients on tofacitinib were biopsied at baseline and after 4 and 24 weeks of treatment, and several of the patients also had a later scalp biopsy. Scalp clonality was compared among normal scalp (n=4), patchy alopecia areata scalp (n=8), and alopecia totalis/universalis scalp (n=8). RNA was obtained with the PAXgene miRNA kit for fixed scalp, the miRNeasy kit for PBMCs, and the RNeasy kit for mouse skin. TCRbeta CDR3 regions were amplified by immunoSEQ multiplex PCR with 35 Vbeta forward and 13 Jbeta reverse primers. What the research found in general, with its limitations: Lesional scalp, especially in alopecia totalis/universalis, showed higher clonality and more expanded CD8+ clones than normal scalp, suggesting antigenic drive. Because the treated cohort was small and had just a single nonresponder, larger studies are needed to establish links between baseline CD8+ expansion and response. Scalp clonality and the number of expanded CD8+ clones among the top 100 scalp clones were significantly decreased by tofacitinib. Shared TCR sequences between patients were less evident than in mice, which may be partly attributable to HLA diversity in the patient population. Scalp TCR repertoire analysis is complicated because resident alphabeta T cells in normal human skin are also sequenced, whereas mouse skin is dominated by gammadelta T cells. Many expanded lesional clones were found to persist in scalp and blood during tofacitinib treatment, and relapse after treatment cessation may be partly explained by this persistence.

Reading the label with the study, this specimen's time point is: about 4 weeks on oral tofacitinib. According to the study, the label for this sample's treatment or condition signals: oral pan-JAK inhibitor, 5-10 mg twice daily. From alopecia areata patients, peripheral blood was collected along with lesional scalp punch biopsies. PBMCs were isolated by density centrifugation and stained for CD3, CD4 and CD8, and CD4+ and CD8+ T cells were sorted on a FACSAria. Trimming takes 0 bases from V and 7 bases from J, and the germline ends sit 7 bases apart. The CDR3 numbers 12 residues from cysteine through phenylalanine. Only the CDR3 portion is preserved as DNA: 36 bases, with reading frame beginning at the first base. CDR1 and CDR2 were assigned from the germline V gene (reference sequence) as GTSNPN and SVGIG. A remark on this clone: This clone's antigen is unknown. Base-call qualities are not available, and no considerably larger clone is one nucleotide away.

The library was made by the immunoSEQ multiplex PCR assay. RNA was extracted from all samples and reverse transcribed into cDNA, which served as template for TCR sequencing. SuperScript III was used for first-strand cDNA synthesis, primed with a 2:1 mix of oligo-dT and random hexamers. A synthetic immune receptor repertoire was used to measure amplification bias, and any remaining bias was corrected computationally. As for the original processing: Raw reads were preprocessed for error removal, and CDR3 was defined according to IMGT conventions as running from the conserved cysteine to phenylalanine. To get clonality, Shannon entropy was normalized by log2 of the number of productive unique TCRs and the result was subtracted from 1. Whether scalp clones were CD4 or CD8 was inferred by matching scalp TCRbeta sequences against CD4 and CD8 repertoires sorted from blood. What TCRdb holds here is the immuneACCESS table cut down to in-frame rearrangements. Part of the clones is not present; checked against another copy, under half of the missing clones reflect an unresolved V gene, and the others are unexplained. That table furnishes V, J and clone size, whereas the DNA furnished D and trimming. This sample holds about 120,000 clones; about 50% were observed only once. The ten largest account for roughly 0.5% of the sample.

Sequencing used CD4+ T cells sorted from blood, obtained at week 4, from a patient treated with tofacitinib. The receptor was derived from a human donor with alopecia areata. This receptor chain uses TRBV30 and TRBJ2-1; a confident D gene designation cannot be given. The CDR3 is CAWSVNQNEQFF. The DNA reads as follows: TGTGCCTGGAGTGTTAATCAGAATGAGCAGTTCTTC.